Listed here are 7 T cell receptor beta chains from one sample, sequenced in a study of blood T cell repertoires in COVID-19. Sequencing used immunoSEQ multiplex PCR; TCRdb keeps in-frame clones, though not all of them. The table lists about 50,000 clones, around 90% of them singletons. The sample comprised peripheral blood. Receptors originate from a man between 45 and 60 years old with active COVID-19.

The chain couples TRBV12-3 or TRBV12-4 to TRBJ1-2; D perhaps matches TRBD1 (5 bases). V was pared by 3 bases and J by 5 bases, with 10 bases between. The CDR3 is 13 residues long. CDR3 coding DNA: TGTGCCAGCAGTTTTGGGGCAGGGTATGGCTACACCTTC. As protein: CASSFGAGYGYTF.

The V gene is TRBV28, the J gene TRBJ2-7; 7 nucleotides agree with TRBD2. Trimming at V came to 3 bases and at J to 2 bases, leaving 13 bases not matched to a gene. There are 17 residues in the CDR3. Per germline, CDR1 MDHEN and CDR2 SYDVKM. The CDR3 DNA follows: TGTGCCAGCAGTTTCCCCCCGGGACTAACCTTTACCTACGAGCAGTACTTC. Translated, it gives CASSFPPGLTFTYEQYF.

This chain connects TRBV7-2 to TRBJ2-3; no definite D call. The CDR3 is 13 residues long. V shed 4 bases and J shed 0 bases, with 5 bases lying between them. Germline V gives CDR1 SGHTA, CDR2 FQGNSA. CDR3 sequence: CASSSPSTDTQYF. CDR3 sequence (DNA): TGTGCCAGCAGCTCCCCTAGCACAGATACGCAGTATTTT.

The chain has TRBV5-5 and TRBJ2-5, with a weak D call TRBD2 (6 bases). Between the trimmed V and J ends, which lost 2 bases and 4 bases, there was a span of 15 bases. Germline V gene sequence: CDR1 SGHKS, CDR2 YYEKEE (reference sequence). The CDR3 runs 15 residues. The CDR3 bases are TGTGCCAGCAGCTTTAGTCGGGGGTCAAGAGAGACCCAGTACTTC. Amino acids: CASSFSRGSRETQYF. Using reference TRBV5-5 and TRBJ2-5 for the parts outside the CDR3, the full variable domain is DAGVTQSPTHLIKTRGQQVTLRCSPISGHKSVSWYQQVLGQGPQFIFQYYEKEERGRGNFPDRFSARQFPNYSSELNVNALLLGDSALYLCASSFSRGSRETQYFGPGTRLLVL.

V and J are TRBV11-3 and TRBJ2-5, with 12 bases that match TRBD2. This CDR3 is 15 amino acids long. The J segment lost 2 bases and the V segment lost 4 bases, leaving 2 bases of the junction unmatched. Germline V gene lookup returns CDR1 SGHNT and CDR2 YENEEA. The CDR3 region has the DNA TGTGCCAGCAGCTCAGGGACTAGCGGGCAAGAGACCCAGTACTTC. Residues: CASSSGTSGQETQYF.

This clone was detected once. The genes are TRBV23-1 and TRBJ2-7; 11 positions agree with TRBD1. TRBV23-1 is reported as an ORF; its role is uncertain. The CDR3 consists of 20 residues. The trim removed 2 bases at V and 3 bases at J, leaving 18 bases unmatched. The CDR3 DNA sequence: TGCGCCAGCAGTCAACCGGACAGGGGGCGACAGCGGGGAGTGGGCTACGAGCAGTACTTC. It encodes CASSQPDRGRQRGVGYEQYF.

This CDR3 is CSVDLTGGRGSYTF. The CDR3 region has the DNA TGCAGCGTGGATCTGACAGGGGGTAGGGGTAGCTACACCTTC. The chain recombines TRBV29-1 with TRBJ1-2; the match to TRBD1 covers 9 bases. CDR1 SQVTM and CDR2 ANQGSEA come from the germline V gene. V was clipped by 6 bases and J by 9 bases; unmatched bases: 14. This CDR3 spans 14 amino acids. Supplemented by reference TRBV29-1 and TRBJ1-2, the full variable domain reads SAVISQKPSRDICQRGTSLTIQCQVDSQVTMMFWYRQQPGQSLTLIATANQGSEATYESGFVIDKFPISRPNLTFSTLTVSNMSPEDSSIYLCSVDLTGGRGSYTFGSGTRLTVV.